The 6 T cell receptor beta chains reported below all come from one sample, sequenced in a study of T-cell reconstitution after alpha-beta-depleted transplantation in children (dated by TCRdb to about 2016). The method behind the library was PCR. The sequencer listed for this sample is Illumina HiSeq 2500. TCR libraries were prepared with molecular barcoding, using unique molecular identifiers to normalize TCRbeta repertoire quantification. The public reads were reanalyzed by TCRdb: fastp trimming at Q25, MiXCR alignment, in-frame beta chains only. Under each unique CDR3 protein, matching rows form one entry showing the most common genes and DNA. This sample holds over 450,000 distinct CDR3 sequences; 8% to 11% were observed only once. Together, the top ten hold around 2% of the sample. This sample's treatment or condition label indicates: allogeneic hematopoietic cell transplantation with graft depleted of TCRalphabeta T cells and CD19 B cells.

The sequences come from PBMCs, collected before TCRalphabeta/CD19-depleted stem cell transplant. The receptors originated from a child between 2 and 9 years old with inherited bone marrow failure, due to receive a stem cell transplant.

This clonotype was recorded many times. This chain uses TRBV5-4 with TRBJ1-2; 10 bases align to TRBD1. Germline CDR1 is SGHNT and CDR2 is YYREEE (reference sequence). The CDR3 sequence is 16 residues long. With 0 bases clipped from V and 8 bases from J, the junction kept 10 bases outside the gene matches. In DNA, the CDR3 is TGTGCCAGCAGCTTGGGGTCTACCGGGGACAGGGGAGGCTACACCTTC. Its translation is CASSLGSTGDRGGYTF. The whole variable domain, remainder taken from reference TRBV5-4 and TRBJ1-2, is ETGVTQSPTHLIKTRGQQVTLRCSSQSGHNTVSWYQQALGQGPQFIFQYYREEENGRGNFPPRFSGLQFPNYSSELNVNALELDDSALYLCASSLGSTGDRGGYTFGSGTRLTVV.

This clonotype was observed many times. The rearrangement joins TRBV5-6 to TRBJ1-4; the match to TRBD1 covers 7 bases. CDR1 is SGHDT, CDR2 YYEEEE, per germline. CDR3 length: 15 amino acids. V was pared by 0 bases and J by 6 bases, with 5 bases of the junction left unmatched. CDR3 DNA: TGTGCCAGCAGCTTGGGGACAGGAGGATATGAAAAACTGTTTTTT. Protein product: CASSLGTGGYEKLFF.

This clonotype was recorded many times. The V and J genes are TRBV4-3 and TRBJ2-1, with TRBD2 matching 7 bases. Germline values: CDR1 LGHNA, CDR2 YSLEER. Unmatched junction bases numbered 4, after V lost 0 bases and J lost 2 bases. This CDR3 contains 16 residues. For the CDR3, the DNA is TGCGCCAGCAGCCAAGACGTTGCGGGAGCCTACAATGAGCAGTTCTTC. This encodes CASSQDVAGAYNEQFF.

This clonotype was detected ten times or more. This chain links TRBV5-6 with TRBJ2-1; 9 nucleotides match TRBD2. Germline loops: CDR1 SGHDT, CDR2 YYEEEE. The trim removed 3 bases at V and 4 bases at J, leaving 8 bases unmatched. CDR3 length: 16 amino acids. The DNA for the CDR3 is TGTGCCAGCAGCTCCATTTGGAGCGGGAGGTACAATGAGCAGTTCTTC. Translation gives CASSSIWSGRYNEQFF.

This clonotype was seen repeatedly, ten times or more. Here the CDR3 reads CASSLILAGVDTQYF. The CDR3, as DNA: TGCGCCAGCAGCTTGATACTAGCGGGAGTAGATACGCAGTATTTT. The V and J genes are TRBV5-1 and TRBJ2-3; 11 positions match TRBD2. J was trimmed by 5 bases and V by 1 base; bases with no gene match: 3. This CDR3 has 15 residues. The germline CDR1 and CDR2 sequences are SGHRS and YFSETQ. Complete variable domain (other parts from reference TRBV5-1 and TRBJ2-3): KAGVTQTPRYLIKTRGQQVTLSCSPISGHRSVSWYQQTPGQGLQFLFEYFSETQRNKGNFPGRFSGRQFSNSRSEMNVSTLELGDSALYLCASSLILAGVDTQYFGPGTRLTVL.

The V and J genes are TRBV12-3 or TRBV12-4 and TRBJ2-7; a weak D match, TRBD2 (5 bases). V dropped 6 bases and J dropped 5 bases, with 17 bases sitting between them. CDR3 length: 14 residues. The CDR3 sequence is CASSRDYTGNEQYF. DNA of the CDR3: TGTGCCAGCAGCCGAGACTACACTGGGAACGAGCAGTACTTC.